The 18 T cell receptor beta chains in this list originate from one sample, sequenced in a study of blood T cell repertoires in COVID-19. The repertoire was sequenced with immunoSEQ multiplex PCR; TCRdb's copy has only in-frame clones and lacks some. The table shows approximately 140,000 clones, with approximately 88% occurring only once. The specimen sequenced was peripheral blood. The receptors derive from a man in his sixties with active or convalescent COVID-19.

The CDR3 is CASRPWADAGAYEQYF. CDR3 coding DNA: TGTGCAAGTCGCCCCTGGGCCGATGCGGGAGCCTACGAGCAGTACTTC. The chain recombines TRBV12-2 with TRBJ2-7; whether TRBD2, the table's D call, matches the DNA was not checked. TRBV12-2 is listed as a pseudogene. This CDR3 contains 16 residues.

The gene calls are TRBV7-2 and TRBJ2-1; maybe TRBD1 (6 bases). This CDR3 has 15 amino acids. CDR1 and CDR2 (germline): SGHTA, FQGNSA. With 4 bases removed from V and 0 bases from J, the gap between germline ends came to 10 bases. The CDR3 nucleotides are TGTGCCAGCAGCTCGGACAGAAGCTCCTACAATGAGCAGTTCTTC. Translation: CASSSDRSSYNEQFF.

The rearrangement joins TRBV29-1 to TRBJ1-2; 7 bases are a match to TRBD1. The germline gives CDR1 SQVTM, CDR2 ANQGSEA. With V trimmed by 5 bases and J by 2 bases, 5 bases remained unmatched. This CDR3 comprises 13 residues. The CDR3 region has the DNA TGCAGCGTTTACAGGGGTAGGAACTATGGCTACACCTTC. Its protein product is CSVYRGRNYGYTF.

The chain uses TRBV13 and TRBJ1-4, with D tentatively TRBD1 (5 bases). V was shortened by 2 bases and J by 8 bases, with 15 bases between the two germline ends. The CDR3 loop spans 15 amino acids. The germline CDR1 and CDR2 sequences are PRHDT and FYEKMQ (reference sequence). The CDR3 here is CASSLTGPVGEKLFF. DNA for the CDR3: TGTGCCAGCAGCTTAACAGGCCCTGTGGGCGAAAAACTGTTTTTT.

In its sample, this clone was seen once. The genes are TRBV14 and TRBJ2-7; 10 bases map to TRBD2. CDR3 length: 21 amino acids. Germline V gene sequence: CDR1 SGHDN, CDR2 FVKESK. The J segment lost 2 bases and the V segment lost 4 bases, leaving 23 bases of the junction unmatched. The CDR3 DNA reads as TGTGCCAGCAGCCGCACCCCGGGGGCGCTTACGTCTAGCGGGAGACCCTACGAGCAGTACTTC. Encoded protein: CASSRTPGALTSSGRPYEQYF.

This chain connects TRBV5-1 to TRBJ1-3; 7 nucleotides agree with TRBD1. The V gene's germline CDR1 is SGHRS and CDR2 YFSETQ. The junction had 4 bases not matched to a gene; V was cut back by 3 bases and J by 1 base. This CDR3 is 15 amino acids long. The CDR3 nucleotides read TGCGCCAGCAGCTCTACAGGGGATTCTGGAAACACCATATATTTT. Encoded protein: CASSSTGDSGNTIYF.

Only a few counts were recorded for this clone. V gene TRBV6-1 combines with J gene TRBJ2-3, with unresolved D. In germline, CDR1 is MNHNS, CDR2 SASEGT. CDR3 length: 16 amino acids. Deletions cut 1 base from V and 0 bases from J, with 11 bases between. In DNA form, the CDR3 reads TGTGCCAGCAGTGAAGTAGGCGGAACTAGCACAGATACGCAGTATTTT. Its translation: CASSEVGGTSTDTQYF.

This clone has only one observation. CDR3: CASSATGAIYNEQFF. CDR3 nucleotide sequence: TGTGCCAGCAGCGCGACAGGGGCTATCTACAATGAGCAGTTCTTC. The chain employs TRBV9 and TRBJ2-1; TRBD1 aligns across 8 bases. This CDR3 has 15 residues. V dropped 3 bases and J dropped 3; count of bases not matched to a gene: 5. Germline V gene data show CDR1 as SGDLS and CDR2 as YYNGEE.

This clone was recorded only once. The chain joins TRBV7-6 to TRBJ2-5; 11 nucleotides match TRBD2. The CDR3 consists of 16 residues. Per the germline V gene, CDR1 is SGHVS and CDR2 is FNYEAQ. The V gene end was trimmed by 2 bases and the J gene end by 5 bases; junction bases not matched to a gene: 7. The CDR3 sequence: CASSLRGLAGGETQYF. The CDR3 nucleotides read TGTGCCAGCAGCTTACGGGGCCTAGCGGGAGGTGAGACCCAGTACTTC.

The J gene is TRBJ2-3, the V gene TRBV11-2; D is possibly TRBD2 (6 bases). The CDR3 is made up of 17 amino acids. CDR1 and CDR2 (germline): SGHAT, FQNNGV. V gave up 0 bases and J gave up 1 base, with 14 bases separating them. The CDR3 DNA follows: TGTGCCAGCAGCTTAGAGTTCGCCCAGCGGGGCACAGATACGCAGTATTTT. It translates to CASSLEFAQRGTDTQYF.

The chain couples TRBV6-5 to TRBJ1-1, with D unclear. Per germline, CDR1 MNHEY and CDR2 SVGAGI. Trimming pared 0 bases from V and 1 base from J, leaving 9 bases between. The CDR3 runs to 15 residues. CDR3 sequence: CASSYSGAGNTEAFF. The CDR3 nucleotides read TGTGCCAGCAGTTACTCCGGCGCGGGGAACACTGAAGCTTTCTTT.

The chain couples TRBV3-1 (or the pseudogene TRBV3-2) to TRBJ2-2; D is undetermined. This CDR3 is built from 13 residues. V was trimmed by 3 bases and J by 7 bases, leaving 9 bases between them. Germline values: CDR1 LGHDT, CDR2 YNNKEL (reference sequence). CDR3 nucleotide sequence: TGTGCCAGCAGCCAGGGCCTCGGCGGGGAGCTGTTTTTT. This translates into CASSQGLGGELFF.

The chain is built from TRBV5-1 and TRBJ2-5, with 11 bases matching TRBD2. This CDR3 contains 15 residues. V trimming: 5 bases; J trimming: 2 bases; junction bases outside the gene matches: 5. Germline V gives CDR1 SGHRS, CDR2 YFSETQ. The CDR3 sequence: CASRGTSGEQETQYF. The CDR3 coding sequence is TGCGCCAGCAGAGGGACTAGCGGAGAGCAAGAGACCCAGTACTTC.

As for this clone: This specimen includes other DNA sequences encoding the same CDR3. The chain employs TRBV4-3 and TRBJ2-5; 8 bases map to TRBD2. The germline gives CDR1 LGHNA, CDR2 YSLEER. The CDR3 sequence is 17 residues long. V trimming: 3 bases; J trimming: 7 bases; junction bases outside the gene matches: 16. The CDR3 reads CASSHLGAGGPSGTQYF. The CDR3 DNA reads TGCGCCAGCAGCCACCTGGGCGCGGGAGGCCCCTCCGGGACCCAGTACTTC.

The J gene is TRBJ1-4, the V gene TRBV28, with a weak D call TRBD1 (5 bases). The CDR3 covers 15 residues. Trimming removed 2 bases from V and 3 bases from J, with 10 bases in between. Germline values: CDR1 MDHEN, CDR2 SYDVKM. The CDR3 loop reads CASSLAGDPNEKLFF. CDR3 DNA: TGTGCCAGCAGTTTAGCGGGGGACCCTAATGAAAAACTGTTTTTT.

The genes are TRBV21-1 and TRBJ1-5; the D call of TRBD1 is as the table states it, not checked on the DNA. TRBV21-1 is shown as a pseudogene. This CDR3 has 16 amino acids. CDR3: CASSSHRGWGNQPQHF. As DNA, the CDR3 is TGTGCCAGCAGCAGCCATAGGGGGTGGGGCAATCAGCCCCAGCATTTT.

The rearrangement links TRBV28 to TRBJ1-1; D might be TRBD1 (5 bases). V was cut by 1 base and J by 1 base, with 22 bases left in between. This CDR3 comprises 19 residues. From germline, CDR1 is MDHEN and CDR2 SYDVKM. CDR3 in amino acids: CASSLFLGSIGRANTEAFF. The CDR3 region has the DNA TGTGCCAGCAGTTTATTTCTGGGAAGTATAGGCAGGGCGAACACTGAAGCTTTCTTT.

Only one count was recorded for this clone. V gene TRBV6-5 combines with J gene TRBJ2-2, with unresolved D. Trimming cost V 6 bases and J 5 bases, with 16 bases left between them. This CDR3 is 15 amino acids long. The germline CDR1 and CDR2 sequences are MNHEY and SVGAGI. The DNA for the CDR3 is TGTGCCAGCAGCCGCCCAGCGTCATCAACCGGGGAGCTGTTTTTT. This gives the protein CASSRPASSTGELFF.